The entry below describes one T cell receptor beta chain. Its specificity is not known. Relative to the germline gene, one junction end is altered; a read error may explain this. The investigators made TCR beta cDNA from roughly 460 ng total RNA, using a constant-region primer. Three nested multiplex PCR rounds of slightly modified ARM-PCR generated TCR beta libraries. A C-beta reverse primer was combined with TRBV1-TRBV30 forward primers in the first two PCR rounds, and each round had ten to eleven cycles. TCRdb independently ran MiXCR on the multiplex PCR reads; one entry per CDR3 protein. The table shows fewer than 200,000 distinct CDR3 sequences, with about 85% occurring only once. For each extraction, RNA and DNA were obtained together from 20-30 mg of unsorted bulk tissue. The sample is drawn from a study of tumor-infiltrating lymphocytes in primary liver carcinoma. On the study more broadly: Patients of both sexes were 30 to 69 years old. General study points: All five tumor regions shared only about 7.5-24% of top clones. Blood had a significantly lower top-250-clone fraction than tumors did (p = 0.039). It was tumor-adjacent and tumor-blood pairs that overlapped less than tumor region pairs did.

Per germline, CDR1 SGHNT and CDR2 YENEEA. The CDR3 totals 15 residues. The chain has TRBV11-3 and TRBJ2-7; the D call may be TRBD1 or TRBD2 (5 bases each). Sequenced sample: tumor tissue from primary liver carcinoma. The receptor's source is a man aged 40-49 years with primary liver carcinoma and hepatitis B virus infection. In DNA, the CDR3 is TGTGCCAGCAGCTTAGGCTCCGGGACCCATTACGAACAGTACTTC. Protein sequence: CASSLGSGTHYEQYF.